The 6 T cell receptor beta chains presented below share a single source sample, sequenced in a study of cytomegalovirus exposure and HLA in healthy donors. PCR amplification relied on 60 Vbeta primers (plus 13 Jbeta primers). The table came from immunoSEQ multiplex PCR; TCRdb's copy has only in-frame clones and leaves some out. The sample holds around 200,000 clones; 80% to 90% are singletons and the top ten take around 0.3%. Sequencing was performed on PBMCs. The receptors here all came from a woman aged 25 to 39 in good health and CMV-seronegative.

A few counts support this clone. The chain recombines TRBV19 with TRBJ2-7; 9 nucleotides agree with TRBD1. The CDR3 length is 14 residues. Germline V CDR1 and CDR2: LNHDA, SQIVND (reference sequence). J was trimmed by 4 bases and V by 5 bases; bases with no gene match: 6. Here the CDR3 DNA reads TGTGCCAGTAGTGCCACAGGGGGCGAGTACGAGCAGTACTTC. Its translation is CASSATGGEYEQYF.

This sequence joins TRBV5-1 and TRBJ2-3; 10 nucleotides line up with TRBD2. The germline gives CDR1 SGHRS, CDR2 YFSETQ. The J segment lost 4 bases and the V segment lost 4 bases, leaving 9 bases of the junction unmatched. This CDR3 is 16 amino acids long. CDR3 nucleotide sequence: TGCGCCAGCAGCCCAGCGGGAGGGCCCCCGGCAGATACGCAGTATTTT. Translated, it gives CASSPAGGPPADTQYF.

The chain recombines TRBV28 with TRBJ1-2; no firm D call. The length of the CDR3 is 13 residues. Trimming removed 2 bases from V and 2 bases from J, with 6 bases in between. Germline CDR1 is MDHEN and CDR2 is SYDVKM. In DNA form, the CDR3 reads TGTGCCAGCAGTTTAAACGGGAACTATGGCTACACCTTC. The encoded protein is CASSLNGNYGYTF.

The chain recombines TRBV7-9 with TRBJ2-1; D perhaps matches TRBD1 (6 bases). In germline, CDR1 is SEHNR, CDR2 FQNEAQ (reference sequence). The CDR3 runs 15 residues. The V gene lost 3 bases and the J gene lost 0 bases, with 9 bases spanning the gap. CDR3 in DNA: TGTGCCAGCAGCTTGCAAGGGGGCTCCTACAATGAGCAGTTCTTC. Translated: CASSLQGGSYNEQFF. The whole variable domain, filled in from reference TRBV7-9 and TRBJ2-1, reads DTGVSQNPRHKITKRGQNVTFRCDPISEHNRLYWYRQTLGQGPEFLTYFQNEAQLEKSRLLSDRFSAERPKGSFSTLEIQRTEQGDSAMYLCASSLQGGSYNEQFFGPGTRLTVL.

This clone was observed a handful of times. The chain carries TRBV2 and TRBJ2-1; 9 bases fit TRBD2. The V gene's germline CDR1 is SNHLY and CDR2 FYNNEI. After removal of 5 bases from V and 10 bases from J, the junction contained 15 bases not matched to a gene. This CDR3 spans 16 amino acids. This CDR3 reads CASSLLPGLATPEQFF. The CDR3 DNA follows: TGTGCCAGCAGTCTACTCCCGGGACTAGCTACCCCGGAGCAGTTCTTC.

The rearrangement links TRBV6-1 to TRBJ1-2; perhaps TRBD1 as D (6 bases). The germline gives CDR1 MNHNS, CDR2 SASEGT. Trimming cost V 5 bases and J 3 bases, with 7 bases left between them. The CDR3 covers 12 residues. This chain's CDR3 is CASSSGDYGYTF. The DNA for the CDR3 is TGTGCCAGCAGTTCAGGGGACTATGGCTACACCTTC.